The 8 T cell receptor beta chains below all came from one sample that was sequenced in a study of cytomegalovirus exposure and HLA in healthy donors. A multiplex PCR was run with 60 Vbeta primers and 13 Jbeta primers. The repertoire was sequenced with immunoSEQ multiplex PCR; TCRdb's copy has only in-frame clones and lacks some. This sample has 150,000 to 200,000 clones, with around 80% found just once. Sequencing was performed on PBMCs. The receptors here all came from a woman aged 50 to 65 in good health and CMV-seropositive.

The CDR3 region is CASSRTGGVGGGSYNEQFF. Written as DNA, the CDR3 is TGTGCCAGCAGCCGGACAGGGGGCGTTGGGGGGGGCTCCTACAATGAGCAGTTCTTC. J is TRBJ2-1 and V is TRBV13; the match to TRBD1 covers 11 bases. The CDR3 totals 19 residues. Germline V gene data show CDR1 as PRHDT and CDR2 as FYEKMQ (reference sequence). The V and J ends lost 5 bases and 0 bases, in that order; junction bases with no gene match: 12.

The gene calls are TRBV19 and TRBJ1-6, with D maybe TRBD1 (5 bases). CDR1 and CDR2 (germline): LNHDA, SQIVND (reference sequence). V was pared by 6 bases and J by 9 bases, with 12 bases between. This CDR3 is built from 13 residues. CDR3 sequence reads: CASRTVLGSPLHF. The CDR3, as DNA: TGTGCCAGTAGGACAGTTCTTGGTTCACCCCTCCACTTT.

The V and J genes are TRBV5-1 and TRBJ2-2, with TRBD2 matching over 8 bases. The V gene end was trimmed by 4 bases and the J gene end by 4 bases; junction bases not matched to a gene: 9. Per the germline V gene, CDR1 is SGHRS and CDR2 is YFSETQ. This CDR3 region has 16 residues. In DNA form, the CDR3 reads TGCGCCAGCAGCCGGACGGCGGGGGGAGGCACCGGGGAGCTGTTTTTT. Protein product: CASSRTAGGGTGELFF.

The genes are TRBV9 and TRBJ1-4; D is unclear. V was shortened by 0 bases and J by 9 bases, with 18 bases between the two germline ends. The CDR3 spans 16 residues. CDR1 and CDR2 from the germline V gene are SGDLS and YYNGEE. The CDR3 loop is CASSVGPPLESKKLFF. The CDR3 nucleotides are TGTGCCAGCAGCGTAGGGCCGCCCCTAGAGAGTAAAAAACTGTTTTTT. The full variable domain, in which reference TRBV9 and TRBJ1-4 provide the parts outside the CDR3, is DSGVTQTPKHLITATGQRVTLRCSPRSGDLSVYWYQQSLDQGLQFLIQYYNGEERAKGNILERFSAQQFPDLHSELNLSSLELGDSALYFCASSVGPPLESKKLFFGSGTQLSVL.

The chain employs TRBV19 and TRBJ2-1, with 13 bases identical to TRBD2. CDR1 and CDR2 (germline): LNHDA, SQIVND (reference sequence). This CDR3 has 14 residues. The junction had 4 bases not matched to a gene; V was cut back by 6 bases and J by 8 bases. The CDR3: CASRRLAGGDEQFF. The DNA of the CDR3 is TGTGCCAGTAGACGACTAGCGGGAGGCGATGAGCAGTTCTTC.

The J gene is TRBJ2-3, the V gene TRBV5-1; D unresolved. Germline V lookup: CDR1 SGHRS, CDR2 YFSETQ. V was clipped by 5 bases and J by 5 bases, with 9 bases between them. This CDR3 region has 12 residues. CDR3 residues: CASRGPGDTQYF. CDR3 nucleotide sequence: TGCGCCAGCAGGGGCCCAGGAGATACGCAGTATTTT.

V gene TRBV4-3 combines with J gene TRBJ1-1; 8 bases are shared with TRBD1. With 4 bases clipped from V and 6 bases from J, the junction kept 10 bases outside the gene matches. Germline V lookup: CDR1 LGHNA, CDR2 YSLEER. The CDR3 is made up of 15 amino acids. The CDR3 bases are TGCGCCAGCAGCCCCGGGACAGGCCGATTATCTGAAGCTTTCTTT. Amino acids: CASSPGTGRLSEAFF.

A few counts support this clone. V is TRBV6-5 and J is TRBJ1-4; D is unclear. Trimming took 7 bases from V and 7 from J, leaving 16 bases between them. The CDR3 runs 14 residues. In germline, CDR1 is MNHEY, CDR2 SVGAGI. This CDR3 is CASKRRRMSEKLFF. The CDR3 DNA reads as TGTGCCAGCAAGAGGCGACGGATGTCTGAAAAACTGTTTTTT.